This is a list of T cell receptor beta chains from one sample in a study of T cell responses to AZD1222 COVID-19 vaccine. Measured with immunoSEQ multiplex PCR; TCRdb has only the in-frame clones, and not every one. The table lists 120,000 or so clones, roughly 87% of them singletons. The sample here was peripheral blood, taken on day 0 of AZD1222 vaccination. Receptors were obtained from an adult in good health. CDR3s include the opening cysteine and the closing phenylalanine or tryptophan. The order of the fields is D gene, V gene, J gene, clone size, CDR3 DNA, CDR3 protein. The D gene is left open where the match is weak. Part of the rows lack a size; the others show once, few, many or a class for expanded clones.

TRBD2	TRBV2	TRBJ2-7	.	TGTGCCAGCAGTGAAATAGCTAGCGGGAGCGACGAGCAGTACTTC	CASSEIASGSDEQYF
TRBD2	TRBV5-6	TRBJ2-5	once	TGTGCCAGCAGCCCCACCCCCCGACTAGCGGGGGAAGAGACCCAGTACTTC	CASSPTPRLAGEETQYF
.	TRBV6-6	TRBJ1-2	.	TGTGCCAGCAGTTACGAAGGCAGGAAAAACTATGGCTACACCTTC	CASSYEGRKNYGYTF
.	TRBV7-2	TRBJ1-4	.	TGTGCCAGCAGCTCTTCTAATGGTGAAAAACTGTTTTTT	CASSSSNGEKLFF
TRBD2	TRBV3-1/TRBV3-2	TRBJ2-7	.	TGTGCCAGCAGCCACGGCGCCGGGCAAGGGAGGGCCGCTCTTCTGTACTTC	CASSHGAGQGRAALLYF
.	TRBV2	TRBJ2-7	.	TGTGCCAGCATCGTAGGGGACAGCCGAACGCGGGGGTACGAGCAGTACTTC	CASIVGDSRTRGYEQYF
.	TRBV2	TRBJ1-5	.	TGTGCCAGCAGTGAATTCAGGGAGGCTCAGCCCCAGCATTTT	CASSEFREAQPQHF
.	TRBV7-8	TRBJ1-1	.	TGTGCCACCCGGGGCAGCCTGAACACTGAAGCTTTCTTT	CATRGSLNTEAFF
TRBD2	TRBV18	TRBJ2-1	.	TGTGCCAGCTTCCCCCTAGAGCTAGCGGGAGGCGATGAGCAGTTCTTC	CASFPLELAGGDEQFF
.	TRBV4-1	TRBJ2-1	.	TGCGCCAGCAGCCAAGAAGTACAGGGAGGCAATGAGCAGTTCTTC	CASSQEVQGGNEQFF
.	TRBV3-1/TRBV3-2	TRBJ1-5	.	TGTGCCAGCAGCCAAGATACCGCCGGGCCCCAGCATTTT	CASSQDTAGPQHF
.	TRBV14	TRBJ2-2	.	TGTGCCAGCAGCCAAGAGGGAGGGGGCGCAAGGACCGGGGAGCTGTTTTTT	CASSQEGGGARTGELFF
.	TRBV4-3	TRBJ2-4	.	TGCGCCAGCAGCCAAGAGGCAGGGATAGCCAAAAACATTCAGTACTTC	CASSQEAGIAKNIQYF
TRBD2	TRBV9	TRBJ2-3	once	TGTGCCAGCAGCGTAGGTAGCGGGGGACGGAATACGCAGTATTTT	CASSVGSGGRNTQYF
.	TRBV5-1	TRBJ2-1	.	TGCGCCAGCAGCCCTCCAAATTCGGTAAATGAGCAGTTCTTC	CASSPPNSVNEQFF
.	TRBV7-2	TRBJ1-3	.	TGTGCCAGCAGCCCGCCGGGGCTCAGGACGGCCTCTGGAAACACCATATATTTT	CASSPPGLRTASGNTIYF
TRBD2	TRBV6-1	TRBJ2-4	.	TGTGCCAGCAGTGAAGTGGTCGCGGGGGGCAATCACATTCAGTACTTC	CASSEVVAGGNHIQYF
TRBD1	TRBV7-2	TRBJ2-1	.	TGTGCCAGCAGCTTAGGGCAGGGGGCAATGGAGCAGTTCTTC	CASSLGQGAMEQFF
TRBD2	TRBV19	TRBJ2-5	.	TGTGCCAGTAGTACTTCTAGCGGGAAAGCCGAAGAGACCCAGTACTTC	CASSTSSGKAEETQYF
.	TRBV28	TRBJ1-2	.	TGTGCCAGCAGCTTACGGCGCCGGGACCCTGGCAGAGCTAACTATGGCTACACCTTC	CASSLRRRDPGRANYGYTF
.	TRBV4-2	TRBJ2-1	.	TGTGCCAGCAGCCAAGTACAGAACAATGAGCAGTTCTTC	CASSQVQNNEQFF
TRBD1	TRBV5-1	TRBJ1-2	.	TGCGCCAGCAGCTTGCCCCGGGGGTTTACAGGGGGTAACTATGGCTACACCTTC	CASSLPRGFTGGNYGYTF
.	TRBV28	TRBJ1-6	once	TGTGCCAGCAGTTTGGGGATCACACCCCTCCACTTT	CASSLGITPLHF
.	TRBV5-1	TRBJ1-2	.	TGCGCCAGCAGCCTGGACATGAACTATGGCTACACCTTC	CASSLDMNYGYTF
.	TRBV7-2	TRBJ2-6	.	TGTGCCAGCAGTCTGAGGGGCTCTGGGGCCAACGTCCTGACTTTC	CASSLRGSGANVLTF
.	TRBV9	TRBJ2-4	.	TGTGCCCGATTAAACATTCAGTACTTC	CARLNIQYF
.	TRBV2	TRBJ1-5	.	TGTGCCAGCAGTGACCAGGGCATTCAGCCCCAGCATTTT	CASSDQGIQPQHF
.	TRBV9	TRBJ2-5	.	TGTGCCAGCAGCGTCCTGACCGGATCTGAAGAGACCCAGTACTTC	CASSVLTGSEETQYF
.	TRBV3-1/TRBV3-2	TRBJ1-6	.	TGTGCCAGCAGCCAACGGACGGATTCACCCCTCCACTTT	CASSQRTDSPLHF
TRBD1	TRBV9	TRBJ1-1	.	TGTGCCAGCAGCGTCACTTCGGGACAGGGAGTATCAGCTTTCTTT	CASSVTSGQGVSAFF
TRBD2	TRBV28	TRBJ2-7	.	TGTGCCAGCAGTCCGCCTAGCGGGGCGGCCTACGAGCAGTACTTC	CASSPPSGAAYEQYF
.	TRBV24-1	TRBJ2-2	.	TGTGCCACCAGTGCCCTGACAGGGGAGCTGTTTTTT	CATSALTGELFF
.	TRBV3-1/TRBV3-2	TRBJ1-5	.	TGTGCCAGCAGCCAAGACCCGGGGGGCAATCAGCCCCAGCATTTT	CASSQDPGGNQPQHF
TRBD2	TRBV7-2	TRBJ2-2	.	TGTGCCAGCAGCTCGACTGGGGGCGGGAGGAGAACCGGGGAGCTGTTTTTT	CASSSTGGGRRTGELFF
.	TRBV7-2	TRBJ2-5	.	TGTGCCAGCAGCTCGCGGGGGATAAGACAGGGTCAGACCCAGTACTTC	CASSSRGIRQGQTQYF
.	TRBV7-2	TRBJ2-7	.	TGTGCCAGCAGCCCGGGTTCCGGGGCGACCTGGGAGCAGTACTTC	CASSPGSGATWEQYF
TRBD1	TRBV10-3	TRBJ1-2	.	TGTGCCATCAGTGAGTCGACAGGGTACTATGGCTACACCTTC	CAISESTGYYGYTF
.	TRBV7-8	TRBJ2-5	.	TGTGCCAGCAGCTTGAACGTGAAAGAGACCCAGTACTTC	CASSLNVKETQYF
TRBD1	TRBV5-1	TRBJ1-1	.	TGCGCCAGCAGCCTTCGGACAGGGGATAGCACTGAAGCTTTCTTT	CASSLRTGDSTEAFF
.	TRBV4-3	TRBJ1-1	.	TGCGCCAGCAGCCAAGATCAACGGACTGAAGCTTTCTTT	CASSQDQRTEAFF
.	TRBV6-5	TRBJ2-2	once	TGTGCCAGCAGTTACCTGGGCCCGAGCGCCGGGGAGCTGTTTTTT	CASSYLGPSAGELFF
.	TRBV19	TRBJ2-7	.	TGTGCCAGTAGTATATATGGATTTGGGGGCTACGAGCAGTACTTC	CASSIYGFGGYEQYF
TRBD1	TRBV6-2/TRBV6-3	TRBJ1-1	.	TGTGCCAGCAGTTACTTTACGGGACAGGGCGGGAACACTGAAGCTTTCTTT	CASSYFTGQGGNTEAFF
TRBD2	TRBV28	TRBJ2-1	.	TGTGCCAGCAGTTTACCCTTGAGCGGGAGAAGGACCTACAATGAGCAGTTCTTC	CASSLPLSGRRTYNEQFF
TRBD1	TRBV10-2	TRBJ1-2	.	TGCGCCAGCACCGCGACAGGGGACTATGGCTACACCTTC	CASTATGDYGYTF
.	TRBV6-5	TRBJ1-4	.	TGTGCCAGCGGACCCAGGGAAAAACTGTTTTTT	CASGPREKLFF
.	TRBV10-1	TRBJ2-6	few	TGCGCCAGCAGCCCCTCTGGGGCCAACGTCCTGACTTTC	CASSPSGANVLTF
.	TRBV11-2	TRBJ2-7	.	TGTGCCAGCAGCCGAGTCCCCACCCGGGGAGAAGAGCAGTACTTC	CASSRVPTRGEEQYF
.	TRBV9	TRBJ2-1	.	TGTGCCAGCAGCGTAGGGGAAGGAACCCGATACTACAATGAGCAGTTCTTC	CASSVGEGTRYYNEQFF
.	TRBV25-1	TRBJ1-5	once	TGTGCCAGCAGTGAAAGGAACTGGGGAGCCCAGCATTTT	CASSERNWGAQHF